This T cell receptor (beta chain) was recorded in a study of T-cell reconstitution after alpha-beta-depleted transplantation in children. Unique molecular identifiers were built into the TCRbeta library. Each CDR3 protein gets one entry after TCRdb re-called the PCR reads with MiXCR. The sample carries about 610,000 distinct CDR3 sequences, about 10% recorded once. The CDR3 contains 13 residues. Trimming took 5 bases from V and 3 from J, leaving 8 bases between them. Germline values: CDR1 SGHVS, CDR2 FQNEAQ. The source is a human donor who donated a stem cell graft to a child with acute myeloid leukemia. This sequence joins TRBV7-8 and TRBJ1-3; tentative D call: TRBD1 (5 bases). The source material was PBMCs from the stem cell graft donor, sampled from the stem cell graft. The CDR3 DNA follows: TGTGCCAGCAGCCCAGGGTATGGAAACACCATATATTTT. Translation gives CASSPGYGNTIYF. The complete variable domain, with remaining parts taken from reference TRBV7-8 and TRBJ1-3, reads GAGVSQSPRYKVAKRGQDVALRCDPISGHVSLFWYQQALGQGPEFLTYFQNEAQLDKSGLPSDRFFAERPEGSVSTLKIQRTQQEDSAVYLCASSPGYGNTIYFGEGSWLTVV.